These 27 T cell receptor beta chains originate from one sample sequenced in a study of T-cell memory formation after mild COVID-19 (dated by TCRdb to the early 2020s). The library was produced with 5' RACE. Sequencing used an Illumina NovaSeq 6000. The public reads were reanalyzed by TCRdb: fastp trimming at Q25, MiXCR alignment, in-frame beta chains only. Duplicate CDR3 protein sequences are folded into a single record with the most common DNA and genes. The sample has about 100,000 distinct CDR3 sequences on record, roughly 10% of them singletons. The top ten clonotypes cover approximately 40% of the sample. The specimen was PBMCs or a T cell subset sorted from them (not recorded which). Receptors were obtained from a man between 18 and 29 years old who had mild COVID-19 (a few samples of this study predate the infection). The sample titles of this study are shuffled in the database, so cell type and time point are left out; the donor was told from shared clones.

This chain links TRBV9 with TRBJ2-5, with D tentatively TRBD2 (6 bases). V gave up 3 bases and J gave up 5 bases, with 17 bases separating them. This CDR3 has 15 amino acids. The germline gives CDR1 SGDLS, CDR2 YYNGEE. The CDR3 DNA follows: TGTGCCAGCAGCGCGGGGGTAAATCAACAGGAGACCCAGTACTTC. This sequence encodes CASSAGVNQQETQYF.

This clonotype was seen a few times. The CDR3: CASSEITEAFF. CDR3 in DNA: TGTGCCAGCAGTGAGATCACTGAAGCTTTCTTT. The chain joins TRBV6-2 or TRBV6-3 to TRBJ1-1; D unresolved. V was cut by 5 bases and J by 4 bases, with 5 bases left in between. CDR1 and CDR2 from the germline V gene are MNHEY and SVGEGT. The CDR3 sequence is 11 residues long.

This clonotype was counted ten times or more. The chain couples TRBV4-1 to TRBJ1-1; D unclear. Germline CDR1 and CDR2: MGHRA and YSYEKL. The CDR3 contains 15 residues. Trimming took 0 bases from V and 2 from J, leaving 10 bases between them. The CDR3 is CASSQERSRNTEAFF. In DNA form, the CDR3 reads TGCGCCAGCAGCCAAGAAAGGAGCAGAAACACTGAAGCTTTCTTT.

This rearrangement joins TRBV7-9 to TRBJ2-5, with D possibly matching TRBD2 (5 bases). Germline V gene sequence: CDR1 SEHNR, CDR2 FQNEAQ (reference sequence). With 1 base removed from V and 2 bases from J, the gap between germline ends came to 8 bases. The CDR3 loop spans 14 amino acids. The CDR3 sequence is CASSLGGEQETQYF. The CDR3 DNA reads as TGTGCCAGCAGCTTAGGTGGGGAGCAAGAGACCCAGTACTTC.

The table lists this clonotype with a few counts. Here the CDR3 reads CASSLAGIPLHF. The CDR3 DNA is TGTGCCAGCAGCTTAGCGGGTATTCCCCTCCACTTT. The rearrangement joins TRBV7-9 to TRBJ1-6; no clear D. CDR1 SEHNR and CDR2 FQNEAQ come from the germline V gene (reference sequence). CDR3 length equals 12 residues. Trimming removed 0 bases at V and 13 bases at J, with 7 bases between.

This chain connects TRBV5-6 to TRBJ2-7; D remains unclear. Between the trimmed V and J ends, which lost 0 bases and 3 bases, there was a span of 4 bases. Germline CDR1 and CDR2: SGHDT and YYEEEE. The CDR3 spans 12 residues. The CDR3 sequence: CASSLDLYEQYF. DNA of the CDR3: TGTGCCAGCAGCTTGGACCTCTACGAGCAGTACTTC.

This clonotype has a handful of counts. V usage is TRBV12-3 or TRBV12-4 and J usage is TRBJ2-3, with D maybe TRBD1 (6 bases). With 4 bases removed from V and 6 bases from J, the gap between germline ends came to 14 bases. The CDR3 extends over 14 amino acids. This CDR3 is CASSSHGGLDTQYF. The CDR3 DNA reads TGTGCCAGCAGTTCCCATGGGGGCCTGGATACGCAGTATTTT.

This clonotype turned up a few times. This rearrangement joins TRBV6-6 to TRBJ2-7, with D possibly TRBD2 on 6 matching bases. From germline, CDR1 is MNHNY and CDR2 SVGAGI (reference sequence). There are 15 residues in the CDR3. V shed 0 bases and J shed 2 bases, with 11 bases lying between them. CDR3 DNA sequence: TGTGCCAGCAGTTACTCTGGGACTGCAGCCTACGAGCAGTACGTC. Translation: CASSYSGTAAYEQYV.

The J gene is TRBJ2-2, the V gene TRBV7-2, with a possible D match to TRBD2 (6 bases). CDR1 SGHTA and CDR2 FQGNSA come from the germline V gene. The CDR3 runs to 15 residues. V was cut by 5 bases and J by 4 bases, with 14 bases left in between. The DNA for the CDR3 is TGTGCCAGCAGCCTACGGGAGAGGGGCACCGGGGAGCTGTTTTTT. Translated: CASSLRERGTGELFF.

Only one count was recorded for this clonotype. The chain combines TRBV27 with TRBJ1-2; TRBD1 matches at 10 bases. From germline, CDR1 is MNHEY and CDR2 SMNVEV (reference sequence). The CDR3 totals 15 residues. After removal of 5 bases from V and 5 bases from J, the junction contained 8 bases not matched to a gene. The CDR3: CASSPKLGQGYGYTF. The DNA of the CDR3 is TGTGCCAGCAGTCCCAAATTGGGACAGGGGTATGGCTACACCTTC.

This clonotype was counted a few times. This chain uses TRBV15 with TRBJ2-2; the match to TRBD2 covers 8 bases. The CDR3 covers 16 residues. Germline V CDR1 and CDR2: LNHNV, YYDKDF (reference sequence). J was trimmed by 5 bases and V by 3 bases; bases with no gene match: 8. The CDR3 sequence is CATSSTPGGATGELFF. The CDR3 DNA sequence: TGTGCCACCAGCAGCACCCCCGGGGGGGCTACCGGGGAGCTGTTTTTT.

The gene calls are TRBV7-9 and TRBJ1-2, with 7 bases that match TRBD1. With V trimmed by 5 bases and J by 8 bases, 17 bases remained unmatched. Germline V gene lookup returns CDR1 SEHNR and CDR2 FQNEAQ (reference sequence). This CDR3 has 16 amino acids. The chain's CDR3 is CASSPEQGPVLRGYTF. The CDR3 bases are TGTGCCAGCAGCCCCGAACAGGGGCCGGTCCTGAGAGGCTACACCTTC.

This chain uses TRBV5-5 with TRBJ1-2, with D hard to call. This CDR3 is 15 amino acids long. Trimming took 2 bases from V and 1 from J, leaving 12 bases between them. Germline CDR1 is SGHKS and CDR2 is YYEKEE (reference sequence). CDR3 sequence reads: CASSFNFRSNYGYTF. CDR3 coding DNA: TGTGCCAGCAGCTTTAATTTCAGGAGTAACTATGGCTACACCTTC.

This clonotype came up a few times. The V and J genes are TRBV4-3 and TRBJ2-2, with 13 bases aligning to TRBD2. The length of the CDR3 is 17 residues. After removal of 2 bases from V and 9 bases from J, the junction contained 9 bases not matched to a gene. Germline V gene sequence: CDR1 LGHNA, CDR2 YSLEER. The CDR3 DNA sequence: TGCGCCAGCAGCCAATGGGAGTGGACTAGCGGGGGAAGGGAGCTGTTTTTT. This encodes CASSQWEWTSGGRELFF.

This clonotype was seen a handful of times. CDR3: CASSPNRGAWGSDTQYF. The DNA of the CDR3 is TGTGCCAGCAGCCCCAACCGGGGGGCCTGGGGATCAGATACGCAGTATTTT. The gene calls are TRBV7-9 and TRBJ2-3, with D perhaps matching TRBD2 (7 bases). The germline V and J ends were trimmed by 5 bases and 4 bases, with 22 bases remaining between them. Germline CDR1 and CDR2: SEHNR and FQNEAQ (reference sequence). The length of the CDR3 is 17 residues.

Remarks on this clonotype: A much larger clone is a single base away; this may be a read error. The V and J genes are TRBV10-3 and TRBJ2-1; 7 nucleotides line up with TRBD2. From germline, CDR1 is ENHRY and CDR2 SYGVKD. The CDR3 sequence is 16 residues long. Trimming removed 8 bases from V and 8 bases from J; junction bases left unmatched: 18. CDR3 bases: TGTGCCATCGCGGGCTCAGACCAGCGGGAAAACGATGAGCAGTTCTTC. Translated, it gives CAIAGSDQRENDEQFF.

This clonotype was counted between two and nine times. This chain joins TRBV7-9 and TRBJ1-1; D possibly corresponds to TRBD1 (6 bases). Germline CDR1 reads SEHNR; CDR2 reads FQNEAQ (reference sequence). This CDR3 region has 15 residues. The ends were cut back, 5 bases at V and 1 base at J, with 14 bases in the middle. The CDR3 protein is CASSPTGAKNTEAFF. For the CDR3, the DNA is TGTGCCAGCAGCCCGACGGGGGCGAAGAACACTGAAGCTTTCTTT.

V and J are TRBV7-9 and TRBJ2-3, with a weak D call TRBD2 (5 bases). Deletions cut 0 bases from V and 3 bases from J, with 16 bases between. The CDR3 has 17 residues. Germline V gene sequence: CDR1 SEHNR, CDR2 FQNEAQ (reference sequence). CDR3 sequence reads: CASSLAYGEPPTDTQYF. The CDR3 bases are TGTGCCAGCAGCTTAGCTTACGGGGAGCCCCCAACAGATACGCAGTATTTT.

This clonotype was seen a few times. The CDR3 DNA follows: TGCAGTGCTAGTTCGCACGGTTTGTACAGGACAGGGGTTTACGAGCAGTACTTC. It specifies CSASSHGLYRTGVYEQYF. V is TRBV20-1 and J is TRBJ2-7; 9 bases agree with TRBD1. J was trimmed by 4 bases and V by 3 bases; bases with no gene match: 19. The V gene's germline CDR1 is DFQATT and CDR2 SNEGSKA (reference sequence). This CDR3 is 18 amino acids long.

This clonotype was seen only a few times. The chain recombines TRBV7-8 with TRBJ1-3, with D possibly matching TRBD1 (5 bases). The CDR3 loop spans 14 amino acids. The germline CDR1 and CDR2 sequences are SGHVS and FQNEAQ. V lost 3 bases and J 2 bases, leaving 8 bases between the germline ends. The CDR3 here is CASSLTDAGNTIYF. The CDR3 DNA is TGTGCCAGCAGCTTGACAGATGCTGGAAACACCATATATTTT.

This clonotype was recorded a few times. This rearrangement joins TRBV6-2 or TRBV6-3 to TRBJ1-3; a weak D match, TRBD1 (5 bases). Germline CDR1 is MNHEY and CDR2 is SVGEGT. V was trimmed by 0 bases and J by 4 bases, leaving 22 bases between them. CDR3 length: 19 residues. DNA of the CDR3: TGTGCCAGCAGTTACTCGTATGCGACAGCGCCTGGACCCGGAAACACCATATATTTT. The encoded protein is CASSYSYATAPGPGNTIYF.

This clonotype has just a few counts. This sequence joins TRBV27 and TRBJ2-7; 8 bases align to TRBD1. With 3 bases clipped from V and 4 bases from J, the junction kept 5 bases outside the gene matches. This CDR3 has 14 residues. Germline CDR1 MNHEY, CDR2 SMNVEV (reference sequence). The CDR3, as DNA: TGTGCCAGCAGTTTCGCTGGACAGGGTTACGAGCAGTACTTC. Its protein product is CASSFAGQGYEQYF.

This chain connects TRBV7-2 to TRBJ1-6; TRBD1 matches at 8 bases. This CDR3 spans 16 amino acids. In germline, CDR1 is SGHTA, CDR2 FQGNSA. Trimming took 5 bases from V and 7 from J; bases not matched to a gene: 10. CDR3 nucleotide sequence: TGTGCCAGCAGCCTCTCGAGGACAGGGATAAATTCACCCCTCCACTTT. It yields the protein CASSLSRTGINSPLHF. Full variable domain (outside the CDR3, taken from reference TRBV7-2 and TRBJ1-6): GAGVSQSPSNKVTEKGKDVELRCDPISGHTALYWYRQSLGQGLEFLIYFQGNSAPDKSGLPSDRFSAERTGGSVSTLTIQRTQQEDSAVYLCASSLSRTGINSPLHFGNGTRLTVT.

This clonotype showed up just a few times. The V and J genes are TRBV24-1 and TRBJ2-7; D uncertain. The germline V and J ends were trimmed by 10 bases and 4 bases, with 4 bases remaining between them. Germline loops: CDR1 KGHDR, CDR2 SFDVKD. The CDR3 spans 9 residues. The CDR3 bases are TGTGCCACGGGTTACGAGCAGTACGTC. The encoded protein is CATGYEQYV.

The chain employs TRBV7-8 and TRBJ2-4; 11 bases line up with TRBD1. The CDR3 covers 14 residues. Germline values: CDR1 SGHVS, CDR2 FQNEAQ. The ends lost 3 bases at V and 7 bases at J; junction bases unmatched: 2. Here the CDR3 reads CASSFGTGGNIQYF. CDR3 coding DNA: TGTGCCAGCAGCTTCGGGACAGGGGGGAACATTCAGTACTTC.

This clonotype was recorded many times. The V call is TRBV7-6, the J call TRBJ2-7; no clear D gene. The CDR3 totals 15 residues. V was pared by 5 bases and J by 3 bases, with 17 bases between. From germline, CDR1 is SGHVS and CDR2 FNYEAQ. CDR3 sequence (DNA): TGTGCCAGCAGCGAGACGCTAGGGAACGTCTACGAGCAGTACTTC. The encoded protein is CASSETLGNVYEQYF.

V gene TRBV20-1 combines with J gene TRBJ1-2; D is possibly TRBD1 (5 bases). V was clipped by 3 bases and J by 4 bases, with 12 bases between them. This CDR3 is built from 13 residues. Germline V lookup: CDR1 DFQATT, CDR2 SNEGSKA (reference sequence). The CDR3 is CSASPGEIYGYTF. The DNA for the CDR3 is TGCAGTGCTAGCCCGGGGGAGATCTATGGCTACACCTTC.